These 21 T cell receptor beta chains came from one sample sequenced in a study of shared clonotypes between healthy human individuals. This table comes from immunoSEQ multiplex PCR, and its TCRdb copy is limited to in-frame clones, with some not included. The sample records about 2 million clones, about 94% being singletons. CD8 cells regarded as naive lacked CD45RO, were positively chosen for CCR7, and omitted terminally differentiated effector memory CD45RA+ cells. Sequenced material: naive CD8+ T cells sorted from blood. The source is a man between 18 and 29 years old in good health.

The V call is TRBV11-2, the J call TRBJ2-3; TRBD2 agrees at 16 bases. Unmatched junction bases numbered 8, after V lost 3 bases and J lost 2 bases. The germline CDR1 and CDR2 sequences are SGHAT and FQNNGV. This CDR3 comprises 19 residues. In nucleotides, the CDR3 is TGTGCCAGCAGCTTCTGGCTTGGGACTAGCGGGGGGGCCACAGATACGCAGTATTTT. Translated: CASSFWLGTSGGATDTQYF.

For this clone: The sample contains more than one DNA sequence encoding this CDR3. The chain is built from TRBV28 and TRBJ2-7, with 10 bases matching TRBD1. The ends lost 3 bases at V and 4 bases at J; junction bases unmatched: 3. The CDR3 runs to 14 residues. Per the germline V gene, CDR1 is MDHEN and CDR2 is SYDVKM. CDR3 in amino acids: CASSFRDRGYEQYF. Here the CDR3 DNA reads TGTGCCAGCAGTTTTCGGGACAGGGGATACGAGCAGTACTTC.

The chain employs TRBV14 and TRBJ1-6; D is unclear. CDR1 is SGHDN, CDR2 FVKESK, per germline. V was cut by 2 bases and J by 7 bases, with 6 bases left in between. The length of the CDR3 is 13 residues. The CDR3 sequence: CASSQIANSPLHF. The CDR3 DNA sequence: TGTGCCAGCAGCCAAATCGCGAATTCACCCCTCCACTTT.

The V gene is TRBV14, the J gene TRBJ1-2; D remains ambiguous. Germline CDR1 and CDR2: SGHDN and FVKESK. This CDR3 has 13 amino acids. Deletions cut 0 bases from V and 2 bases from J, with 4 bases between. CDR3 region: CASSQDVNYGYTF. DNA of the CDR3: TGTGCCAGCAGCCAAGATGTGAACTATGGCTACACCTTC.

The sample holds one count of this clone. The V call is TRBV19, the J call TRBJ1-6; the match to TRBD1 covers 8 bases. Germline V gives CDR1 LNHDA, CDR2 SQIVND (reference sequence). V gave up 3 bases and J gave up 0 bases; unmatched junction bases: 7. This CDR3 has 18 residues. CDR3: CASSIVGQDLSYNSPLHF. DNA of the CDR3: TGTGCCAGTAGTATCGTGGGACAGGATCTCTCCTATAATTCACCCCTCCACTTT.

The chain couples TRBV7-9 to TRBJ1-2, with TRBD1 identical over 8 bases. This CDR3 is built from 14 residues. V dropped 3 bases and J dropped 7; count of bases not matched to a gene: 7. Looked up from germline, CDR1 is SEHNR and CDR2 is FQNEAQ (reference sequence). DNA of the CDR3: TGTGCCAGCAGCTTTATGACAGGGGAACCTGGCTACACCTTC. Translation gives CASSFMTGEPGYTF.

The chain recombines TRBV6-6 with TRBJ2-2; 11 positions agree with TRBD2. The CDR3 has 15 amino acids. With V trimmed by 7 bases and J by 4 bases, 5 bases remained unmatched. The V gene's germline CDR1 is MNHNY and CDR2 SVGAGI (reference sequence). Here the CDR3 reads CASTVAGGGTGELFF. CDR3 DNA sequence: TGTGCCAGCACCGTAGCGGGAGGGGGCACCGGGGAGCTGTTTTTT.

This chain uses TRBV7-9 with TRBJ1-6, with unresolved D. This CDR3 is built from 15 residues. Germline CDR1 reads SEHNR; CDR2 reads FQNEAQ (reference sequence). V was trimmed by 8 bases and J by 2 bases, leaving 13 bases between them. CDR3 sequence: CASLGDSAYNSPLHF. The CDR3 DNA reads as TGTGCCAGCTTGGGAGATAGCGCCTATAATTCACCCCTCCACTTT. Combining the CDR3 with reference TRBV7-9 and TRBJ1-6 gives the whole variable domain DTGVSQNPRHKITKRGQNVTFRCDPISEHNRLYWYRQTLGQGPEFLTYFQNEAQLEKSRLLSDRFSAERPKGSFSTLEIQRTEQGDSAMYLCASLGDSAYNSPLHFGNGTRLTVT.

The V and J genes are TRBV7-9 and TRBJ2-5, with 10 bases that match TRBD2. The ends lost 5 bases at V and 5 bases at J; junction bases unmatched: 5. CDR1 is SEHNR and CDR2 is FQNEAQ in the germline V gene (reference sequence). The CDR3 covers 14 residues. CDR3 coding DNA: TGTGCCAGCAGCCAACTAGCGGGAAGTGAGACCCAGTACTTC. It encodes CASSQLAGSETQYF.

The chain links TRBV27 to TRBJ1-5, with D possibly being TRBD1 (5 bases). V lost 4 bases, J lost 6 bases, and 13 bases lay in between. CDR1 MNHEY and CDR2 SMNVEV come from the germline V gene (reference sequence). CDR3 length: 14 residues. DNA of the CDR3: TGTGCCAGCAGTTCGCAGGGACTGGTTCAGCCCCAGCATTTT. Protein: CASSSQGLVQPQHF.

The chain uses TRBV11-2 and TRBJ1-2; D not resolved. The ends were cut back, 0 bases at V and 0 bases at J, with 11 bases in the middle. Germline values: CDR1 SGHAT, CDR2 FQNNGV. This CDR3 spans 16 amino acids. The CDR3: CASSLDTGDPNYGYTF. DNA for the CDR3: TGTGCCAGCAGCTTAGATACCGGAGACCCTAACTATGGCTACACCTTC. The whole variable domain, remainder taken from reference TRBV11-2 and TRBJ1-2, is EAGVAQSPRYKIIEKRQSVAFWCNPISGHATLYWYQQILGQGPKLLIQFQNNGVVDDSQLPKDRFSAERLKGVDSTLKIQPAKLEDSAVYLCASSLDTGDPNYGYTFGSGTRLTVV.

V gene TRBV19 combines with J gene TRBJ2-7, with 7 positions matching TRBD1. The V gene's germline CDR1 is LNHDA and CDR2 SQIVND (reference sequence). The CDR3 is made up of 17 amino acids. J gave up 5 bases and V 1 base, and 14 bases lay outside the gene matches. The CDR3 region has the DNA TGTGCCAGTAGTATAGCCGCGATCAGGACAGGTCGGAACGAGCAGTACTTC. Residues: CASSIAAIRTGRNEQYF.

As concerns this clone: Additional DNA sequences in this sample encode the identical CDR3. CDR3 nucleotide sequence: TGTGCCAGCAGCCCGGGACTAGCGGGAGCATCCTACGAGCAGTACTTC. Its translation is CASSPGLAGASYEQYF. This chain connects TRBV7-6 to TRBJ2-7; 14 bases align to TRBD2. CDR1 and CDR2 from the germline V gene are SGHVS and FNYEAQ. The CDR3 totals 16 residues. V lost 5 bases and J lost 1; bases outside the gene matches: 4.

The chain is built from TRBV27 and TRBJ1-2; D remains ambiguous. The V gene lost 2 bases and the J gene lost 4 bases, with 8 bases spanning the gap. The CDR3 runs 13 residues. Germline V gene data show CDR1 as MNHEY and CDR2 as SMNVEV (reference sequence). The CDR3 spells CASSLPSGYGYTF. The CDR3 DNA reads as TGTGCCAGCAGTTTACCTTCAGGCTATGGCTACACCTTC.

This clone has just one count. V gene TRBV19 combines with J gene TRBJ2-3; D tentatively reads TRBD1 or TRBD2 (5 bases each). V was clipped by 4 bases and J by 3 bases, with 11 bases between them. There are 14 residues in the CDR3. From germline, CDR1 is LNHDA and CDR2 SQIVND (reference sequence). The CDR3 nucleotides read TGTGCCAGTAGTAGCCCCGGGACGACAGATACGCAGTATTTT. Translated: CASSSPGTTDTQYF. Full variable domain (rest looked up from reference TRBV19 and TRBJ2-3): DGGITQSPKYLFRKEGQNVTLSCEQNLNHDAMYWYRQDPGQGLRLIYYSQIVNDFQKGDIAEGYSVSREKKESFPLTVTSAQKNPTAFYLCASSSPGTTDTQYFGPGTRLTVL.

The V gene is TRBV10-2, the J gene TRBJ2-3, with D maybe TRBD1 (6 bases). The germline CDR1 and CDR2 sequences are WSHSY and SAAADI. CDR3 size: 15 residues. Between the trimmed V and J ends, which lost 6 bases and 0 bases, there was a span of 13 bases. CDR3 nucleotides: TGCGCCAGCAGCGAGCAGGGGCATAGCACAGATACGCAGTATTTT. The encoded protein is CASSEQGHSTDTQYF.

This chain uses TRBV6-1 with TRBJ2-7, with D possibly TRBD2 on 5 matching bases. The CDR3 covers 17 residues. CDR1 MNHNS and CDR2 SASEGT come from the germline V gene. The V and J ends lost 2 bases and 0 bases respectively, with 17 bases between them. The CDR3 sequence is CASSERVAGLTSYEQYF. As DNA, the CDR3 is TGTGCCAGCAGTGAAAGAGTCGCGGGCCTAACCTCCTACGAGCAGTACTTC.

The chain has TRBV7-9 and TRBJ2-1; 8 bases align to TRBD2. CDR3 length equals 15 residues. From germline, CDR1 is SEHNR and CDR2 FQNEAQ (reference sequence). V shed 4 bases and J 0 bases; nucleotides not matched to a gene: 2. Here the CDR3 DNA reads TGTGCCAGCAGCTCTAGCGGGCCCTCCTACAATGAGCAGTTCTTC. It is translated as CASSSSGPSYNEQFF.

The rearrangement joins TRBV27 to TRBJ1-2; the D is unclear. The germline gives CDR1 MNHEY, CDR2 SMNVEV (reference sequence). CDR3 length: 15 amino acids. Between the trimmed V and J ends, which lost 1 base and 7 bases, there was a span of 16 bases. The CDR3 DNA is TGTGCCAGCAGTTTATACGGACCGATAACGGCTGGCTACACCTTC. This sequence encodes CASSLYGPITAGYTF.

This rearrangement joins TRBV27 to TRBJ2-7; 11 bases map to TRBD2. Trimming cost V 6 bases and J 4 bases; bases outside gene matches: 8. Looked up from germline, CDR1 is MNHEY and CDR2 is SMNVEV (reference sequence). The CDR3 has 15 residues. The CDR3 here is CASSHGTSGLYEQYF. The CDR3 coding sequence is TGTGCCAGCAGCCACGGGACTAGCGGATTATACGAGCAGTACTTC.

The chain uses TRBV9 and TRBJ2-1; TRBD2 aligns across 9 bases. Trimming removed 0 bases from V and 5 bases from J; junction bases left unmatched: 3. CDR1 is SGDLS, CDR2 YYNGEE, per germline. This CDR3 spans 15 amino acids. The CDR3 protein is CASSVARGGNNEQFF. The DNA for the CDR3 is TGTGCCAGCAGCGTAGCGCGGGGGGGGAACAATGAGCAGTTCTTC.